Here is one TCR beta chain with its context. The antigen is not known. This specimen comes from a study of OX40 agonist ivuxolimab in advanced cancers. Study in general: The group had a mean age of about 65 years, ranged from 23 to 79, and was around 86% male. Of the participants, approximately 38% had some prior anti-PD-1, anti-PD-L1 or anti-CTLA-4 therapy, which was allowed.

Here immunoSEQ multiplex PCR was the method, and the copy in TCRdb shows in-frame clones only, minus some. The table includes tens of thousands of clones, roughly 91% detected once. Study conclusions and caveats: There were also nonresponders showing low normalized T-cell clonal expansion.

The sequence derives from an adult with an advanced solid tumor such as melanoma, head and neck, liver or kidney cancer. The source was CD4+ or CD8+ T cells sorted from blood, collected in a trial of the OX40 agonist ivuxolimab.

CDR3 nucleotides: TGTGCCAGCAGCTTGGGCAAGGAGGAGACCCAGTACTTC. Protein product: CASSLGKEETQYF. V and J are TRBV7-8 and TRBJ2-5; no clear D. Germline V gene lookup returns CDR1 SGHVS and CDR2 FQNEAQ. V was trimmed by 3 bases and J by 5 bases, leaving 10 bases between them. The CDR3 totals 13 residues.